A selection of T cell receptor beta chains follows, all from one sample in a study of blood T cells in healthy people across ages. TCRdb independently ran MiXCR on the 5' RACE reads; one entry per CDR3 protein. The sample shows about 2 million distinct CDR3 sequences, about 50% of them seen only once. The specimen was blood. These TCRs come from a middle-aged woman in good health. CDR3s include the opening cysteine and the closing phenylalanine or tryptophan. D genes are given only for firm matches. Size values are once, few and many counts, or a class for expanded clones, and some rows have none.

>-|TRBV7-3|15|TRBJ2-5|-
TGTGCCAGCAGCTTACAGAGTCTCCCCGGGGAGACCCAGTACTTC
CASSLQSLPGETQYF
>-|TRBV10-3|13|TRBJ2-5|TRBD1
TGTGCCATCAACGGACAGGGCCAAGAGACCCAGTACTTC
CAINGQGQETQYF
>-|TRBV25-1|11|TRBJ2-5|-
TGTGCCAGCGGGCGGATCAATGAGCAGTACTTC
CASGRINEQYF
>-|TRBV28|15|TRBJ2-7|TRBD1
TGTGCCAGCAGTAAAAAGGGGGCGCGGATGTACGAGCAGTACTTC
CASSKKGARMYEQYF
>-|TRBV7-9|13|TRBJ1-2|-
TGTGCCAGCAGCGCCAGGGTATTCTATGGCTACACCTTC
CASSARVFYGYTF
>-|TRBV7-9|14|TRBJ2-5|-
TGTGCCAGCAGCCCGCACAGAGCCCAAGAGACCCAGTACTTC
CASSPHRAQETQYF
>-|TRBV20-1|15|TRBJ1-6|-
TGCAGTGCTAGAGTTGAAGTGGGGGGTGGTTCACCCCTCCACTTT
CSARVEVGGGSPLHF
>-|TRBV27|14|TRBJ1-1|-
TGTGCCAGCAGTTTATCCGGCAGGATGCGTGAAGCTTTCTTT
CASSLSGRMREAFF
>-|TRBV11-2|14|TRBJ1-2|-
TGTGCCAGCAGATTCTCCCGGGGGGGGAGTGGCTACACCTTC
CASRFSRGGSGYTF
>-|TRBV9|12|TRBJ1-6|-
TGTGCCAGCAATACAGTCAATTCACCCCTCCACTTT
CASNTVNSPLHF
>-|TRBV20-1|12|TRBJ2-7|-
TGCAGTGCTACCCCAACTCTGGGTGAGCAGTACTTC
CSATPTLGEQYF
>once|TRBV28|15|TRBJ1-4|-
TGTGCCAGCAGCCAGACAGTGCCCCTTAATGAAAAACTGTTTTTT
CASSQTVPLNEKLFF
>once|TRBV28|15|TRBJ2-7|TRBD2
TGTGCCAGCAGTTTAAGCAGCGGGGGGCGGGTCGAGCAGTACTTC
CASSLSSGGRVEQYF
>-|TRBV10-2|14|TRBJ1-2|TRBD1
TGCGCCAGCAGTGAGCCGGACAGGAACTATGGCTACACCTTC
CASSEPDRNYGYTF
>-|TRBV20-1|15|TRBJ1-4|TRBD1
TGCAGTGCTAGAGATCAGGGGGCTCAGAGGGAGAAACTGTTTTTT
CSARDQGAQREKLFF
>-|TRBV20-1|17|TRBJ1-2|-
TGCAGTGCTAGAGATTTGGGGAGCTCACGGCTCAACTATGGCTACACCTTC
CSARDLGSSRLNYGYTF
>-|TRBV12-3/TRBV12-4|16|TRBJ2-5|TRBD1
TGTGCCAGCAGCCGAAGACAGGGCCCTAAGGGAGAGACCCAGTACTTC
CASSRRQGPKGETQYF
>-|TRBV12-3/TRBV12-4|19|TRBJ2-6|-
TGTGCCAGCAGTTTAGACTCGTGGGGGGCGCCTTCCGGGGCCAACGTCCTGACTTTC
CASSLDSWGAPSGANVLTF
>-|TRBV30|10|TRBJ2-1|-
TGTGCCGGCCACAGGGAGCGTTCGTTCTTC
CAGHRERSFF
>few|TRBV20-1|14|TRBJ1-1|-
TGCAGTGCTAGTGGAGGACACTGGAACACTGAAGCTTTCTTT
CSASGGHWNTEAFF
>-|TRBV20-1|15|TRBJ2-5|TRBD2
TGCAGTGCCACCCCACGGCTAGCGGGGTTTAAGACCCAGTACTTC
CSATPRLAGFKTQYF
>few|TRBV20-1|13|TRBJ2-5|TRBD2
TGCAGTGCGGCGCTAGCGGGGGAAGAGACCCAGTACTTC
CSAALAGEETQYF